These T cell receptor beta chains were read from a single sample in a study of long-term antiretroviral therapy in people with HIV. Produced via immunoSEQ multiplex PCR; TCRdb's table is partial and in-frame only. This sample has over 10,000 clones; about 74% occur once, and the top ten carry under 25%. Specimen: unsorted PBMCs, collected 0.5 years before starting antiretroviral therapy. The receptor source for this set is a woman aged 40 to 49 with HIV. Both conserved end residues are part of each CDR3. D genes are given only for firm matches. Expanded clones get a size class; other rows say once, few or many, or leave the size out.

clone_size: NA
j_call: TRBJ1-2
v_call: TRBV19
d_call: NA
cdr3_nt: TGTGCCAGTAGTACCCCAGGGCTTATTGCTGGCTACACCTTC
cdr3_aa: CASSTPGLIAGYTF

clone_size: NA
j_call: TRBJ1-4
v_call: TRBV9
d_call: NA
cdr3_nt: TGTGCCAGCAGCGTAGGCGGAGGGGGACTTGAAAAACTGTTTTTT
cdr3_aa: CASSVGGGGLEKLFF

clone_size: few
j_call: TRBJ2-7
v_call: TRBV5-6
d_call: TRBD2
cdr3_nt: TGTGCCAGCAGCCCGGCACTAGCGGGAGATTATTTTGTCTACGAGCAGTACTTC
cdr3_aa: CASSPALAGDYFVYEQYF

clone_size: few
j_call: TRBJ1-1
v_call: TRBV30
d_call: TRBD1
cdr3_nt: TGTGCCTGGAGTGTACAGGGGGCTGAAGCTTTCTTT
cdr3_aa: CAWSVQGAEAFF

clone_size: NA
j_call: TRBJ2-1
v_call: TRBV19
d_call: NA
cdr3_nt: TGTGCCAGTAGTATAGTTGGGGTTAATGAGCAGTTCTTC
cdr3_aa: CASSIVGVNEQFF

clone_size: NA
j_call: TRBJ2-4
v_call: TRBV7-9
d_call: NA
cdr3_nt: TGTGCCAGCAGCTTAGAGTTAACAGTTTCGAGTCAGTACTTC
cdr3_aa: CASSLELTVSSQYF

clone_size: medium-sized
j_call: TRBJ1-2
v_call: TRBV7-9
d_call: TRBD1
cdr3_nt: TGTGCCAGCAGCCCCGGGACAGGATCTAACTATGGCTACACCTTC
cdr3_aa: CASSPGTGSNYGYTF

clone_size: few
j_call: TRBJ2-2
v_call: TRBV11-3
d_call: NA
cdr3_nt: TGTGCCAGCAGCTCGTATACCGGGGAGCTGTTTTTT
cdr3_aa: CASSSYTGELFF

clone_size: large
j_call: TRBJ2-3
v_call: TRBV6-5
d_call: NA
cdr3_nt: TGTGCCAGCAGCACGCGAGATACGCAGTATTTT
cdr3_aa: CASSTRDTQYF

clone_size: NA
j_call: TRBJ2-7
v_call: TRBV19
d_call: TRBD2
cdr3_nt: TGTGCCAGTAGTATTGGCGGGACTAGTTCCTACGAGCAGTACTTC
cdr3_aa: CASSIGGTSSYEQYF

clone_size: once
j_call: TRBJ2-4
v_call: TRBV4-1
d_call: NA
cdr3_nt: TGCGCCAGCAGCCCCGGCCTCCTGGGGAAAAACATTCAGTACTTC
cdr3_aa: CASSPGLLGKNIQYF

clone_size: NA
j_call: TRBJ1-3
v_call: TRBV30
d_call: NA
cdr3_nt: TGTGCCTGGAGTGTACTTGGGGCGAACTCTGGAAACACCATATATTTT
cdr3_aa: CAWSVLGANSGNTIYF

clone_size: NA
j_call: TRBJ2-7
v_call: TRBV7-2
d_call: NA
cdr3_nt: TGTGCCAGCAGCTTAGGTCTAGCCGGCGACGAGCAGTACTTC
cdr3_aa: CASSLGLAGDEQYF

clone_size: NA
j_call: TRBJ1-5
v_call: TRBV27
d_call: NA
cdr3_nt: TGTGCCAGCAGTGTCTCCCCTGTTCAGCCCCAGCATTTT
cdr3_aa: CASSVSPVQPQHF

clone_size: once
j_call: TRBJ1-1
v_call: TRBV2
d_call: NA
cdr3_nt: TGTGCCAGCAGCGGGTGGAGGGAAACTGAAGCTTTCTTT
cdr3_aa: CASSGWRETEAFF

clone_size: NA
j_call: TRBJ1-2
v_call: TRBV7-9
d_call: NA
cdr3_nt: TGTGCCAGCAGCGATTCGGACAGCCGGTTTAACTATGGCTACACCTTC
cdr3_aa: CASSDSDSRFNYGYTF

clone_size: NA
j_call: TRBJ2-2
v_call: TRBV7-9
d_call: TRBD1
cdr3_nt: TGTGCCAGCAGCGACGGACAGGGCTACACCGGGGAGCTGTTTTTT
cdr3_aa: CASSDGQGYTGELFF

clone_size: NA
j_call: TRBJ2-1
v_call: TRBV29-1
d_call: NA
cdr3_nt: TGCAGCGTTCTTCCCGGGGGATATGAGCAGTTCTTC
cdr3_aa: CSVLPGGYEQFF

clone_size: NA
j_call: TRBJ1-2
v_call: TRBV6-5
d_call: TRBD1
cdr3_nt: TGTGCCAGCAAGGGCGCGACAGGGGAGGTGCGAGGCTACACCTTC
cdr3_aa: CASKGATGEVRGYTF

clone_size: NA
j_call: TRBJ2-5
v_call: TRBV18
d_call: NA
cdr3_nt: TGTGCCAGCGACAGTATTCCCGCGGGCCAAGAGACCCAGTACTTC
cdr3_aa: CASDSIPAGQETQYF

clone_size: NA
j_call: TRBJ2-1
v_call: TRBV18
d_call: NA
cdr3_nt: TGTGCCAGCTCACCGAGAGGTAGCGGAGCCCCTAGGGATGAGCAGTTCTTC
cdr3_aa: CASSPRGSGAPRDEQFF

clone_size: NA
j_call: TRBJ1-1
v_call: TRBV7-9
d_call: TRBD1
cdr3_nt: TGTGCCAGCCGGCAGGGGGCCCTGAACACTGAAGCTTTCTTT
cdr3_aa: CASRQGALNTEAFF

clone_size: NA
j_call: TRBJ2-7
v_call: TRBV29-1
d_call: NA
cdr3_nt: TGCAGCGTTGAGACGATGGACGAGCAGTACTTC
cdr3_aa: CSVETMDEQYF

clone_size: NA
j_call: TRBJ1-5
v_call: TRBV12-5
d_call: TRBD1
cdr3_nt: TGTGCTAGTGCTCAGACAGGGGCGTTTAGCAATCAGCCCCAGCATTTT
cdr3_aa: CASAQTGAFSNQPQHF

clone_size: once
j_call: TRBJ1-3
v_call: TRBV6-5
d_call: NA
cdr3_nt: TGTGCCAGCAGGTACAGCTCTGGAAACACCATATATTTT
cdr3_aa: CASRYSSGNTIYF

clone_size: NA
j_call: TRBJ2-1
v_call: TRBV4-1
d_call: TRBD2
cdr3_nt: TGCGCCAGCAGCCAGGAAACTAGCGGAACCTACAATGAGCAGTTCTTC
cdr3_aa: CASSQETSGTYNEQFF

clone_size: once
j_call: TRBJ1-2
v_call: TRBV6-1
d_call: NA
cdr3_nt: TGTGCCACCCAAAACTGGGTATATGGCTACACCTTC
cdr3_aa: CATQNWVYGYTF

clone_size: once
j_call: TRBJ1-2
v_call: TRBV4-1
d_call: TRBD1
cdr3_nt: TGCGCCAGCAGCCAAGAACAGGGGAGGTTCCTTTATGGCTACACCTTC
cdr3_aa: CASSQEQGRFLYGYTF

clone_size: NA
j_call: TRBJ2-3
v_call: TRBV5-4
d_call: TRBD1
cdr3_nt: TGTGCCAGCAGCTTGCCTCCGGGACAGGGGGCGGATACGCAGTATTTT
cdr3_aa: CASSLPPGQGADTQYF

clone_size: NA
j_call: TRBJ2-5
v_call: TRBV29-1
d_call: NA
cdr3_nt: TGCAGCGCCCGACCAGGGACTTCACAAGAGACCCAGTACTTC
cdr3_aa: CSARPGTSQETQYF